The present TCR beta chain was sequenced within a study of blood T cells in healthy people across ages. Germline assignment: CDR1 LNHNV and CDR2 YYDKDF (reference sequence). The CDR3 runs to 14 residues. Trimming cost V 3 bases and J 0 bases, with 8 bases left between them. Together with a sample-barcoded 5' primer, a J-beta primer mix was included in a second PCR lasting roughly 6 to 12 cycles. Each CDR3 protein is one row after TCRdb ran MiXCR on the 5' RACE reads. The table records approximately 800,000 distinct CDR3 sequences, 56% of them present only once. This chain connects TRBV15 to TRBJ1-1; TRBD1 is a possible D gene (5 bases). The clonotype originates from a man aged 40-49 years in good health. Sequenced material: blood. This CDR3 is CATSSDSVNTEAFF. The CDR3 bases are TGTGCCACCAGCAGTGACAGTGTGAACACTGAAGCTTTCTTT.